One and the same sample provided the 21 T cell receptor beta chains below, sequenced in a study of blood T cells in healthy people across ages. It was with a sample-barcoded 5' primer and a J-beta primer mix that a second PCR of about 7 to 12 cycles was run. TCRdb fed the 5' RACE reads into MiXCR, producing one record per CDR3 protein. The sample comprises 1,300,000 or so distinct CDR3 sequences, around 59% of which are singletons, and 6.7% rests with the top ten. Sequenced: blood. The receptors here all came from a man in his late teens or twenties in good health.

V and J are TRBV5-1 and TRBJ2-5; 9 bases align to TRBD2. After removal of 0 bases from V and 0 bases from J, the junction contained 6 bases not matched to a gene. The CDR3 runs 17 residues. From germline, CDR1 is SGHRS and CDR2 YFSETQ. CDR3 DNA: TGCGCCAGCAGCTTGGCCAGGGTAGCGGGGGACCAAGAGACCCAGTACTTC. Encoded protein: CASSLARVAGDQETQYF.

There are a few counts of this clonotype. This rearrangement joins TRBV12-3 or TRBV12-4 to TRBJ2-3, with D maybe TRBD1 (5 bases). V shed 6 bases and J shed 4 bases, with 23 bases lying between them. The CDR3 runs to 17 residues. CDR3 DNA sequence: TGTGCCAGCAGATCCTTGGGATCTCCAAAAGGGGCAGATACGCAGTATTTT. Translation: CASRSLGSPKGADTQYF.

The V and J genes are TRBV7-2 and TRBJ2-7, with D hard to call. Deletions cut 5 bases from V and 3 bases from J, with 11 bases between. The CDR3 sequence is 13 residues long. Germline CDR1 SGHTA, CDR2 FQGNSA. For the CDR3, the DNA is TGTGCCAGCAGCCCAGACACCTACTACGAGCAGTACTTC. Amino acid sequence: CASSPDTYYEQYF.

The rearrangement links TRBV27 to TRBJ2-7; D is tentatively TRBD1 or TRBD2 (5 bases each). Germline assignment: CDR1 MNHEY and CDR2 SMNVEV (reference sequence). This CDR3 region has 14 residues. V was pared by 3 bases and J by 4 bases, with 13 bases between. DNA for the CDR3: TGTGCCAGCAGTTTCCAGGGAGCGCCATACGAGCAGTACTTC. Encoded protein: CASSFQGAPYEQYF.

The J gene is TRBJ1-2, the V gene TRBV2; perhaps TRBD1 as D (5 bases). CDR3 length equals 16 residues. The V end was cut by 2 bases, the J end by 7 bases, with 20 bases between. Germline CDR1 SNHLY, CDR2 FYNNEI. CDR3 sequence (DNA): TGTGCCAGCAGTGAAAGGGGCACGGCAGTCGGGGGTGGCTACACCTTC. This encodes CASSERGTAVGGGYTF. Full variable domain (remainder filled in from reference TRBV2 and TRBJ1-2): EPEVTQTPSHQVTQMGQEVILRCVPISNHLYFYWYRQILGQKVEFLVSFYNNEISEKSEIFDDQFSVERPDGSNFTLKIRSTKLEDSAMYFCASSERGTAVGGGYTFGSGTRLTVV.

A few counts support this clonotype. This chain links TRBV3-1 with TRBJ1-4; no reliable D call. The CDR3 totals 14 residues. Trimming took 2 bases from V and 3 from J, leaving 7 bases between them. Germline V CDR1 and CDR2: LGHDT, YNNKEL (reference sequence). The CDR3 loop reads CASSQKDPNEKLFF. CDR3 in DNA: TGTGCCAGCAGCCAAAAGGATCCTAATGAAAAACTGTTTTTT.

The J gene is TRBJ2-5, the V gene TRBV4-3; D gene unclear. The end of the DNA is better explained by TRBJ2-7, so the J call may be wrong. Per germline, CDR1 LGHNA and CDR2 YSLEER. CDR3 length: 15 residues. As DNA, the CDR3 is TGCGCCAGCAGCCAAGTCAGCTACGGCAGCTACGAGCAGTACTTC. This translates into CASSQVSYGSYEQYF.

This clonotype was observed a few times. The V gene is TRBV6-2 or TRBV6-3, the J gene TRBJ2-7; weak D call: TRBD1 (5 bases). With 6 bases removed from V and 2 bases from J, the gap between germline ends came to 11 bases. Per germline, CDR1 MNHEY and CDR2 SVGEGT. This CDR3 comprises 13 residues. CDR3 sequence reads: CASRATDTYEQYF. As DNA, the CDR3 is TGTGCCAGCAGGGCGACAGACACCTACGAGCAGTACTTC.

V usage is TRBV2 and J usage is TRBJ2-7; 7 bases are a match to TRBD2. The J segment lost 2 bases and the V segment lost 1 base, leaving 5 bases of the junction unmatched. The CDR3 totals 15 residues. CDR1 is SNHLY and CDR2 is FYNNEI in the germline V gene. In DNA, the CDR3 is TGTGCCAGCAGTGAAGACGCGGGAGCTACCTACGAGCAGTACTTC. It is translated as CASSEDAGATYEQYF.

The CDR3 reads CASSQPAGVSEQYF. The CDR3 region has the DNA TGTGCCAGCAGCCAACCAGCGGGAGTCTCCGAGCAGTACTTC. This rearrangement joins TRBV16 to TRBJ2-5; 8 bases fit TRBD2. The tail of the sequence fits TRBJ2-7 better, so the J call may be wrong. Germline V gives CDR1 KGHSY, CDR2 FQNENV. The CDR3 has 14 residues.

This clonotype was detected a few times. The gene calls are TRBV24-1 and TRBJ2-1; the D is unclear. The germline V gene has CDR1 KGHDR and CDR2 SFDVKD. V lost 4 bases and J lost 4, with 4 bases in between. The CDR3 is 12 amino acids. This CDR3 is CATSDGYNEQFF. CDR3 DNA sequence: TGTGCCACCAGTGACGGTTACAATGAGCAGTTCTTC.

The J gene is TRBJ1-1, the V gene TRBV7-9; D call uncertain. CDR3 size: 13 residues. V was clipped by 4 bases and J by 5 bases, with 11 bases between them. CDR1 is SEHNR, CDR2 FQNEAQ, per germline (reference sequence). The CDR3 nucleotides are TGTGCCAGCAGCTCGAGCCCCCTGACTGAAGCTTTCTTT. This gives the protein CASSSSPLTEAFF.

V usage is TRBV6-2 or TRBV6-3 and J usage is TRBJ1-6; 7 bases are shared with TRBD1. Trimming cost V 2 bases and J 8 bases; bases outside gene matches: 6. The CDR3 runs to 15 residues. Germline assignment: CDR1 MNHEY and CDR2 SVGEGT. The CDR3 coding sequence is TGTGCCAGCAGTTACCCGACAGGGCGTGATTCACCCCTCCACTTT. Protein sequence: CASSYPTGRDSPLHF.

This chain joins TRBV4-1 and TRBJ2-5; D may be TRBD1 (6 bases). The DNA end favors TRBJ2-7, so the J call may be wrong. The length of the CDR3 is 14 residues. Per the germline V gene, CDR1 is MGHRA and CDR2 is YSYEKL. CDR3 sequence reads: CASSLGTPGGEQYF. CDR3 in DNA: TGCGCCAGCAGCCTGGGGACACCTGGGGGCGAGCAGTACTTC.

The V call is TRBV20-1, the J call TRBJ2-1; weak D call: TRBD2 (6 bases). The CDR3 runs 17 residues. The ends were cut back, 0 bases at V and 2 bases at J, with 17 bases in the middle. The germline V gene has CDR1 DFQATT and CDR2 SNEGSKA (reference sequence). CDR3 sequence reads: CSARDARVAAAYNEQFF. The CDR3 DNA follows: TGCAGTGCTAGAGATGCCAGGGTAGCGGCGGCCTACAATGAGCAGTTCTTC.

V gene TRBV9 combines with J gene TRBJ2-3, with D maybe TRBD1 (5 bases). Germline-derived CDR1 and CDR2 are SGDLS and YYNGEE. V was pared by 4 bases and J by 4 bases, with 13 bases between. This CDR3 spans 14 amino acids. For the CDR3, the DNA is TGTGCCAGCAGCACTTACCTAGGGGCAGATACGCAGTATTTT. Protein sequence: CASSTYLGADTQYF.

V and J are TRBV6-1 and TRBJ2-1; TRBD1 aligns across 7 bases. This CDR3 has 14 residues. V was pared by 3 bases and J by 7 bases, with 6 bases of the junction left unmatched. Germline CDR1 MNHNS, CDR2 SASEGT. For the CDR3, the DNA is TGTGCCAGCAGTGAGAGACAGGGTGTGAATGAGCAGTTCTTC. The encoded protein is CASSERQGVNEQFF.

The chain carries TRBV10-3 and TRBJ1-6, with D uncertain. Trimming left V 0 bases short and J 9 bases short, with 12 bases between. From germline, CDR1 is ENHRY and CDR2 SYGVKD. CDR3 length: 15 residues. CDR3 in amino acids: CAISESGNVPSPLHF. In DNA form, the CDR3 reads TGTGCCATCAGTGAGTCGGGTAACGTTCCTTCACCCCTCCACTTT.

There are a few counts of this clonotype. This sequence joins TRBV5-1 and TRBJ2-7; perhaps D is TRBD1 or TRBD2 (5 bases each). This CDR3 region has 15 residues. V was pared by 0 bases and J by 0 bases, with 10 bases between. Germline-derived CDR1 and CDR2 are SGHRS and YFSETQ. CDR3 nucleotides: TGCGCCAGCAGCTTGGTGGGGGTCGCCTCCTACGAGCAGTACTTC. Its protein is CASSLVGVASYEQYF. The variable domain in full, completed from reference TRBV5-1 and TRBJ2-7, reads KAGVTQTPRYLIKTRGQQVTLSCSPISGHRSVSWYQQTPGQGLQFLFEYFSETQRNKGNFPGRFSGRQFSNSRSEMNVSTLELGDSALYLCASSLVGVASYEQYFGPGTRLTVT.

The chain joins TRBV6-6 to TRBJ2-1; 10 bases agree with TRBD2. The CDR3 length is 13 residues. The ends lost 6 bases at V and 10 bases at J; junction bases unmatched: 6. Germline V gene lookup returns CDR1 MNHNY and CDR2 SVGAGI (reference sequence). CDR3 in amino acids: CASSHEGLAEQFF. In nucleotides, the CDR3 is TGTGCCAGCAGCCACGAGGGACTAGCGGAGCAGTTCTTC.

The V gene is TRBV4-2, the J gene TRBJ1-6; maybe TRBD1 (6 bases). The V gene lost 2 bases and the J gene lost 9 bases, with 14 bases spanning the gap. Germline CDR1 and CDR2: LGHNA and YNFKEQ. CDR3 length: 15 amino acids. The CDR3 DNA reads TGTGCCAGCAGCCAATTGACAGGAGTAAGTTCACCCCTCCACTTT. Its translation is CASSQLTGVSSPLHF.